This T cell receptor beta chain was found in a study of T cell responses to AZD1222 COVID-19 vaccine. Whole-study findings and limits: An increase in Spike-specific TCR breadth and depth was observed after two AZD1222 doses. Dominant CD4 TCR responses targeted spike regions 160-218 and 743-854. The donors showed a predominance of white British ancestry and of females, with possible underestimation of clonal diversity.

This clone has only one observation. Its antigen is unidentified. Sequencing was performed with immunoSEQ multiplex PCR; in TCRdb, only in-frame clones are kept and a portion is missing. Among about 210,000 clones, approximately 94% were seen once, and the ten largest hold around 1.5%. With V trimmed by 1 base and J by 4 bases, 7 bases remained unmatched. CDR3 length: 15 amino acids. Looked up from germline, CDR1 is SGHRS and CDR2 is YFSETQ. This TCR was sampled from an adult who received the MenACWY meningococcal vaccine as a control. The material sequenced was peripheral blood, taken 28 days after the second dose of the MenACWY control vaccine. This chain uses TRBV5-1 with TRBJ2-7; TRBD1 matches 8 bases. The CDR3 sequence: CASSLRQGPGYEQYF. The DNA for the CDR3 is TGCGCCAGCAGCTTGAGACAGGGGCCAGGGTACGAGCAGTACTTC.